This T cell receptor beta chain was identified during a study of blood T cell repertoires in COVID-19. Study information: COVID-19 samples, acute and convalescent, were from the United States, Italy and Spain. T cells, B-cell-depleted T cells, or PBMCs supplied cDNA or gDNA.

This CDR3 is built from 15 residues. Trimming cost V 5 bases and J 2 bases; bases outside gene matches: 4. Germline V lookup: CDR1 SGHVS, CDR2 FQNEAQ. Per the study methods: Amplification from reference gene primers served as the basis for estimated nucleated cell counts. Here immunoSEQ multiplex PCR was the method, and the copy in TCRdb shows in-frame clones only, minus some. D and trimming come from the DNA, and the V and J calls and clone size come from that table. The table records about 15,000 clones, about 69% of them present only once. This clonotype was sampled from a man aged 60-69 years with acute or convalescent COVID-19. Sequenced sample: peripheral blood. The J gene is TRBJ2-3, the V gene TRBV7-8, with 10 bases lining up with TRBD2. This CDR3 reads CASSPLAGDTDTQYF. The CDR3, as DNA: TGTGCCAGCAGCCCTCTAGCGGGGGACACAGATACGCAGTATTTT.